These 4 T cell receptor beta chains were all obtained from the same sample, sequenced in a study of blood T cell repertoires in COVID-19. TCRdb keeps only in-frame clones here, not all; method: immunoSEQ multiplex PCR. The table has around 430,000 clones, approximately 87% seen once. Sequenced material: PBMCs or T cells enriched from blood (not recorded which). The receptors come from a woman aged 45-65 years who had recovered from COVID-19.

This clone was seen only a few times. The chain carries TRBV30 and TRBJ2-6, with TRBD2 matching 7 bases. The CDR3 contains 16 residues. Germline CDR1 reads GTSNPN; CDR2 reads SVGIG (reference sequence). V lost 1 base, J lost 2 bases, and 5 bases stayed unmatched. CDR3 bases: TGTGCCTGGAGTGCCCTGGGGGGGGCTGGGGCCAACGTCCTGACTTTC. Its translation is CAWSALGGAGANVLTF.

Only a few counts were recorded for this clone. The chain couples TRBV6-1 to TRBJ2-7; a weak D match, TRBD1 (5 bases). CDR3 length: 13 amino acids. V lost 3 bases to trimming and J lost 3 bases, with 9 bases between them. The germline V gene encodes CDR1 MNHNS and CDR2 SASEGT. In DNA form, the CDR3 reads TGTGCCAGCAGTGAGGGGCGTAGCTACGAGCAGTACTTC. It yields the protein CASSEGRSYEQYF.

For the CDR3, the DNA is TGTGCCAGCAGTGGACAGGGTGTCGGGGAGCTGTTTTTT. Translated: CASSGQGVGELFF. This chain links TRBV2 with TRBJ2-2, with 7 bases aligning to TRBD1. V dropped 4 bases and J dropped 7; count of bases not matched to a gene: 3. Germline values: CDR1 SNHLY, CDR2 FYNNEI. CDR3 length: 13 residues.

The table lists this clone with a count of one. The V call is TRBV12-3 or TRBV12-4, the J call TRBJ1-2; a possible D gene is TRBD1 (5 bases). The CDR3 consists of 13 residues. Between the trimmed V and J ends, which lost 3 bases and 8 bases, there was a span of 13 bases. CDR3 protein: CASSFSGGEGYTF. CDR3 DNA sequence: TGTGCCAGCAGTTTTTCAGGAGGGGAAGGCTACACCTTC.